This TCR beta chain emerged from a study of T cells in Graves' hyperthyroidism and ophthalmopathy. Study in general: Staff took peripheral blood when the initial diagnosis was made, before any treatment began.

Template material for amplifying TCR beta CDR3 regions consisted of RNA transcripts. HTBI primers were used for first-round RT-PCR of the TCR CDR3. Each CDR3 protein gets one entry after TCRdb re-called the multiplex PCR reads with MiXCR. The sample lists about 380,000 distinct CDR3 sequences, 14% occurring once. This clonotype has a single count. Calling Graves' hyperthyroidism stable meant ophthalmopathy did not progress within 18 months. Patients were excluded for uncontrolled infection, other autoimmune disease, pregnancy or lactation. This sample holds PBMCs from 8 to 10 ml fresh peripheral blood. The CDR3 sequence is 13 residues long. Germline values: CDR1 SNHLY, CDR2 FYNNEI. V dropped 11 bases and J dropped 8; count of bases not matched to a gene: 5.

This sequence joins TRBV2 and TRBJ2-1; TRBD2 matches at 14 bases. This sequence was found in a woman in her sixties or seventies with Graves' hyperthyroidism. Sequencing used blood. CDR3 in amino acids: CAGGTSGSYEQFF. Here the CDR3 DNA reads TGTGCCGGGGGGACTAGCGGGAGCTATGAGCAGTTCTTC.